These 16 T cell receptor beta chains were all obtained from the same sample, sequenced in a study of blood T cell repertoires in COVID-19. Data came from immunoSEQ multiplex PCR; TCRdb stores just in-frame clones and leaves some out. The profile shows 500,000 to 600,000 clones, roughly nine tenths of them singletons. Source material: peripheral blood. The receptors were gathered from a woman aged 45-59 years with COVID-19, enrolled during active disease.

CDR3: CASSSSGTAEFF. The CDR3 nucleotides are TGTGCCAGCAGCTCGTCCGGGACAGCGGAGTTCTTC. The J gene is TRBJ2-1, the V gene TRBV5-8, with 7 nucleotides matching TRBD1. CDR1 is SGHTS, CDR2 YDEGEE, per germline. The V and J ends lost 3 bases and 14 bases, in that order; junction bases with no gene match: 8. CDR3 length: 12 residues.

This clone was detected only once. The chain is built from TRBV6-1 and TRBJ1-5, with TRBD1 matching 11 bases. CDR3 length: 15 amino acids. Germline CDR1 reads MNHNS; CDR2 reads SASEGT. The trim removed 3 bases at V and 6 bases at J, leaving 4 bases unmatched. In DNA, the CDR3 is TGTGCCAGCAGTGATTGGGACAGGGGGTTTCAGCCCCAGCATTTT. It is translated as CASSDWDRGFQPQHF.

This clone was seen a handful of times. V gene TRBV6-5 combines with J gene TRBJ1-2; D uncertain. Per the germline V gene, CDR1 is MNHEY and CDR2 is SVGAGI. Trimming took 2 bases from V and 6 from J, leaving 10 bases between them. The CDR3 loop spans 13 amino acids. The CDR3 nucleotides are TGTGCCAGCAGTTACGATGGGCGGGATGGCTACACCTTC. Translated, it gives CASSYDGRDGYTF.

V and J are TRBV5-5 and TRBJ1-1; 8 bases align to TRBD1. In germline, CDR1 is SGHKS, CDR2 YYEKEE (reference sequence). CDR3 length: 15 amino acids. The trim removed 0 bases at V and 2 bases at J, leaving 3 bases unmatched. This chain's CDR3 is CASSLAQGANTEAFF. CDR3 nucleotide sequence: TGTGCCAGCAGCTTGGCTCAGGGGGCTAACACTGAAGCTTTCTTT.

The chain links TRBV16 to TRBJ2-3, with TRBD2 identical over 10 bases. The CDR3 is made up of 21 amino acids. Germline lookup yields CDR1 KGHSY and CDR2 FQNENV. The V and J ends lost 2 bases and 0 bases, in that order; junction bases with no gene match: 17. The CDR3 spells CASSQPKVPLSSGGSTDTQYF. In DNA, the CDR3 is TGTGCCAGCAGCCAACCAAAAGTACCCCTTTCTAGCGGGGGTAGCACAGATACGCAGTATTTT. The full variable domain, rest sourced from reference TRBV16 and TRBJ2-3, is GEEVAQTPKHLVRGEGQKAKLYCAPIKGHSYVFWYQQVLKNEFKFLISFQNENVFDETGMPKERFSAKCLPNSPCSLEIQATKLEDSAVYFCASSQPKVPLSSGGSTDTQYFGPGTRLTVL.

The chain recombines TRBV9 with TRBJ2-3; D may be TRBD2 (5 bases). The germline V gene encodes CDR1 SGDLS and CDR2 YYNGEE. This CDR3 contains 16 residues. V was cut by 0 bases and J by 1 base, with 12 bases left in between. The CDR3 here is CASSVEDSAGTDTQYF. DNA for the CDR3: TGTGCCAGCAGCGTAGAGGATAGCGCGGGCACAGATACGCAGTATTTT.

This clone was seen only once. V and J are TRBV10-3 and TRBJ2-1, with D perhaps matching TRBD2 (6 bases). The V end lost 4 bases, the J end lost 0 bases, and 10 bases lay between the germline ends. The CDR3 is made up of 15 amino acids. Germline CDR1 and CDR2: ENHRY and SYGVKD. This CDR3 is CAISGTTSSYNEQFF. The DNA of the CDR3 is TGTGCCATCAGTGGGACTACAAGCTCCTACAATGAGCAGTTCTTC.

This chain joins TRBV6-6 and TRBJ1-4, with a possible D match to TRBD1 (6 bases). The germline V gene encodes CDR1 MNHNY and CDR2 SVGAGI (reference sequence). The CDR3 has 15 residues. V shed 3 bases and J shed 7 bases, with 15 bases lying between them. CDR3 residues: CASSYGGARGEKLFF. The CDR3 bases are TGTGCCAGCAGTTATGGGGGGGCCCGGGGTGAAAAACTGTTTTTT.

Here the CDR3 reads CASSFRGFGNTIYF. DNA of the CDR3: TGTGCCAGCAGCTTCAGGGGTTTTGGAAACACCATATATTTT. This chain joins TRBV7-9 and TRBJ1-3; D is possibly TRBD1 (6 bases). V gave up 3 bases and J gave up 3 bases, with 9 bases separating them. The germline gives CDR1 SEHNR, CDR2 FQNEAQ (reference sequence). The CDR3 totals 14 residues. The whole variable domain, filled in from reference TRBV7-9 and TRBJ1-3, reads DTGVSQNPRHKITKRGQNVTFRCDPISEHNRLYWYRQTLGQGPEFLTYFQNEAQLEKSRLLSDRFSAERPKGSFSTLEIQRTEQGDSAMYLCASSFRGFGNTIYFGEGSWLTVV.

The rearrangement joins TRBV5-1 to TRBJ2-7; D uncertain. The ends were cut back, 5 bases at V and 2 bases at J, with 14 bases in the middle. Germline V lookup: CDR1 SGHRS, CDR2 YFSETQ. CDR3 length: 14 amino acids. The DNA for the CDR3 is TGCGCCAGCAGTACGGGTACTGCCGCCTACGAGCAGTACTTC. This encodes CASSTGTAAYEQYF.

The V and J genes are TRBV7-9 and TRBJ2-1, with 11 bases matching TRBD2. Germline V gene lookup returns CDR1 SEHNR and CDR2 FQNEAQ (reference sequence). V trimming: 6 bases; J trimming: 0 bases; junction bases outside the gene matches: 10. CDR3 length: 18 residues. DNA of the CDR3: TGTGCCAGCAGGTCAACTAGCGGGGGCCAAAGCTCCTACAATGAGCAGTTCTTC. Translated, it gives CASRSTSGGQSSYNEQFF.

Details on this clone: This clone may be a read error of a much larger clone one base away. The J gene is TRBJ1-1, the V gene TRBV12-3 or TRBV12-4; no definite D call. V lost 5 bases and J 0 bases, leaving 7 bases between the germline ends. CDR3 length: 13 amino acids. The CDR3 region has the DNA TGTGCCAGCAGTAAGGAGATGAACACTGAAGCTTTCTTT. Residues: CASSKEMNTEAFF.

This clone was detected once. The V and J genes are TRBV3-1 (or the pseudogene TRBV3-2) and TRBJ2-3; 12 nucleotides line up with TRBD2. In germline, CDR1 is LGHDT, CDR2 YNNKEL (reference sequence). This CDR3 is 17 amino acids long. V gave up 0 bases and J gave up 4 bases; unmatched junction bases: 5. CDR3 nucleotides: TGTGCCAGCAGCCAAGATGCTAGCGGGGGGGCCCCAGATACGCAGTATTTT. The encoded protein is CASSQDASGGAPDTQYF.

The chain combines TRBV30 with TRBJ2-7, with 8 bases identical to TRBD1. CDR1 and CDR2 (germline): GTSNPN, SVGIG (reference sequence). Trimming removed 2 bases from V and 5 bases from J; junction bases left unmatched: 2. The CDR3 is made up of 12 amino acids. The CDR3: CAWSWTGNEQYF. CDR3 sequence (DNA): TGTGCCTGGAGTTGGACAGGGAACGAGCAGTACTTC.

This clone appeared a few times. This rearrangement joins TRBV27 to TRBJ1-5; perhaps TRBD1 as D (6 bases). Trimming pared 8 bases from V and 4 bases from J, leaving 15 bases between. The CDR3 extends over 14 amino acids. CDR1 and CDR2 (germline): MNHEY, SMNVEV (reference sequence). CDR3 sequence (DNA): TGTGCCAGCTCCGAGCAGGGGCGGAATCAGCCCCAGCATTTT. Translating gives CASSEQGRNQPQHF.

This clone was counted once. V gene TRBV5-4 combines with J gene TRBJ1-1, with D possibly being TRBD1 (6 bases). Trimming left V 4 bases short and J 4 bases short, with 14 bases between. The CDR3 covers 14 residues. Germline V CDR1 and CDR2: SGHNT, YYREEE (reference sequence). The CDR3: CASSHLQGATEAFF. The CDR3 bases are TGTGCCAGCAGCCACCTACAGGGTGCCACTGAAGCTTTCTTT.